This T cell receptor beta chain was obtained from a study of T cell responses to AZD1222 COVID-19 vaccine. The germline V and J ends were trimmed by 3 bases and 0 bases, with 16 bases remaining between them. This CDR3 comprises 17 residues. The V gene's germline CDR1 is SGHRS and CDR2 YFSETQ. Study observations and caveats: Only 5 or 6 people who got AZD1222 tested seropositive at baseline. Donor demographics were predominantly white British with a female majority; clonal diversity may be underestimated.

Produced via immunoSEQ multiplex PCR; TCRdb's table is partial and in-frame only. Of about 120,000 clones listed, roughly 87% are singletons. This clone was seen only a few times. Its target is not known. Sequenced material: peripheral blood, taken on day 0 of MenACWY control vaccination. The TCR originated in an adult in good health. The V gene is TRBV5-1, the J gene TRBJ2-1, with D perhaps given as TRBD1 or TRBD2 (5 bases each). The CDR3: CASSWGTTNPSYNEQFF. Here the CDR3 DNA reads TGCGCCAGCAGCTGGGGGACGACTAATCCCTCCTACAATGAGCAGTTCTTC. The whole variable domain, remainder taken from reference TRBV5-1 and TRBJ2-1, is KAGVTQTPRYLIKTRGQQVTLSCSPISGHRSVSWYQQTPGQGLQFLFEYFSETQRNKGNFPGRFSGRQFSNSRSEMNVSTLELGDSALYLCASSWGTTNPSYNEQFFGPGTRLTVL.